This TCR beta chain derives from a study of blood T cell repertoires in COVID-19. On the study more broadly: Sites across the United States, Italy and Spain contributed samples from acute and convalescent COVID-19.

This clone occurred a few times. Per the authors' pipeline: Cell counts per sample came from amplifying reference gene primers. The repertoire was sequenced with immunoSEQ multiplex PCR; TCRdb's copy has only in-frame clones and lacks some. That table supplies the V and J calls and clone size; D and trimming were determined from the DNA. The repertoire holds roughly 320,000 clones, with around nine tenths as singletons. The sequenced sample consisted of peripheral blood. The TCR originated in a man between 65 and 85 years old with acute or convalescent COVID-19.

The CDR3 reads CASSSGTGKIYGYTF. The CDR3, as DNA: TGTGCCAGCAGTTCAGGGACAGGGAAGATCTATGGCTACACCTTC. V is TRBV6-2 or TRBV6-3 and J is TRBJ1-2; 9 bases map to TRBD1. The CDR3 is 15 amino acids. Germline V gene sequence: CDR1 MNHEY, CDR2 SVGEGT. The junction had 7 bases not matched to a gene; V was cut back by 4 bases and J by 4 bases.